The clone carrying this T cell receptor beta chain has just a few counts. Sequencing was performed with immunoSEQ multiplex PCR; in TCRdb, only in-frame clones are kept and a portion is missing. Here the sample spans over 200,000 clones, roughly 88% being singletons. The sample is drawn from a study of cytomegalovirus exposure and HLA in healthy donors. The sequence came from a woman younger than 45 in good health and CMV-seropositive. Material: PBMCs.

CDR3 protein: CATSRSVGELFF. CDR3 bases: TGTGCCACCAGCAGAAGTGTCGGGGAGCTGTTTTTT. The chain has TRBV15 and TRBJ2-2; D gene ambiguous. V was shortened by 2 bases and J by 7 bases, with 5 bases between the two germline ends. The CDR3 spans 12 residues. Germline CDR1 and CDR2: LNHNV and YYDKDF (reference sequence). Filled out from reference TRBV15 and TRBJ2-2, the complete variable domain reads DAMVIQNPRYQVTQFGKPVTLSCSQTLNHNVMYWYQQKSSQAPKLLFHYYDKDFNNEADTPDNFQSRRPNTSFCFLDIRSPGLGDTAMYLCATSRSVGELFFGEGSRLTVL.